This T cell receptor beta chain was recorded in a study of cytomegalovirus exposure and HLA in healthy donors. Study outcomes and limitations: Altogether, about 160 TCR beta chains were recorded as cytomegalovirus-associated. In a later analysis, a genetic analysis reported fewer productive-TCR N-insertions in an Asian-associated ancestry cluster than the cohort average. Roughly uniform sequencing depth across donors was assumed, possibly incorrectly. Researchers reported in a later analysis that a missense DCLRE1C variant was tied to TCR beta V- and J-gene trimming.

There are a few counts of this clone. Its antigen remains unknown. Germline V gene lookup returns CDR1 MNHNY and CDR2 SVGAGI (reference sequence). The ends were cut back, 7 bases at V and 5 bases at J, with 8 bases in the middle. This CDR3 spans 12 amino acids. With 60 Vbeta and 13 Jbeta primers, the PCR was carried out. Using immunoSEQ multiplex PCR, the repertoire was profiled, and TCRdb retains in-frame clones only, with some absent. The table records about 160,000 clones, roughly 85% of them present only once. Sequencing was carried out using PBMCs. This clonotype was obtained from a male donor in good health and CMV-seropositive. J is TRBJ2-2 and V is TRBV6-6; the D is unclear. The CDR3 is CASTSGTGELFF. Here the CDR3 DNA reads TGTGCCAGCACGTCAGGTACCGGGGAGCTGTTTTTT.